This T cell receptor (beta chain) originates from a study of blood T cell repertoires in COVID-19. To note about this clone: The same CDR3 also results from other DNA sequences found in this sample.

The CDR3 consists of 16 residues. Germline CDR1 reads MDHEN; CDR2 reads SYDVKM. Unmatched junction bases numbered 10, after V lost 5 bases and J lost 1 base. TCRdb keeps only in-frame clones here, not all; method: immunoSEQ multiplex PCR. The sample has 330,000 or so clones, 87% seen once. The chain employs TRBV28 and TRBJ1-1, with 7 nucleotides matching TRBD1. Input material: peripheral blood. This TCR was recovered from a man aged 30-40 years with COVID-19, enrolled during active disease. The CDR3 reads CASSTRQGRANTEAFF. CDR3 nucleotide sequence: TGTGCCAGCAGTACCCGACAGGGAAGGGCGAACACTGAAGCTTTCTTT.